The sequence of this TCR beta chain was determined in a study of T cell responses to AZD1222 COVID-19 vaccine. Findings of the study overall: Without day 14 samples, only post-peak T cell repertoires were studied. Researchers report vaccine-associated CD4 TCRs spanning spike, with dominance at 160-218 and 743-854. Clonal diversity may have been underestimated in mostly white British donors. Only a handful of AZD1222 recipients were seropositive at baseline.

This table comes from immunoSEQ multiplex PCR, and its TCRdb copy is limited to in-frame clones, with some not included. The data show 120,000 or so clones, roughly 89% seen once. Turning to this clone: Its antigen is still unknown.

CDR1 is SGHRS and CDR2 is YFSETQ in the germline V gene. The CDR3 consists of 14 residues. With V trimmed by 4 bases and J by 4 bases, 8 bases remained unmatched. This sequence originates from an adult in good health. The V and J genes are TRBV5-1 and TRBJ2-7, with 7 positions matching TRBD1. The sequencing used peripheral blood, collected on day 0 of MenACWY control vaccination. The CDR3, as DNA: TGCGCCAGCAGCCCGGACAGGCAGGGGTACGAGCAGTACTTC. This codes for CASSPDRQGYEQYF.